The 14 T cell receptor beta chains given below trace back to one sample, sequenced in a study of Tregs in tolerant kidney transplant recipients. Using immunoSEQ multiplex PCR, the repertoire was profiled, and TCRdb retains in-frame clones only, with some absent. The sample has about 64,000 clones, 95% to 98% seen once. The sequencing used Tregs from blood, collected before the transplant. These receptors were obtained from a human donor who received a combined kidney and bone marrow transplant.

The chain combines TRBV18 with TRBJ1-5; D is possibly TRBD1 (6 bases). The ends were cut back, 3 bases at V and 2 bases at J, with 11 bases in the middle. CDR3 length: 15 amino acids. From germline, CDR1 is KGHSH and CDR2 LQKENI. The CDR3 loop is CASSPRGEGNQPQHF. The CDR3 DNA follows: TGTGCCAGCTCACCCAGGGGAGAGGGCAATCAGCCCCAGCATTTT.

This chain uses TRBV11-3 with TRBJ2-3; 8 nucleotides match TRBD2. Germline CDR1 SGHNT, CDR2 YENEEA. This CDR3 spans 14 amino acids. Trimming cost V 4 bases and J 3 bases; bases outside gene matches: 3. CDR3 loop: CASSSGGGTDTQYF. DNA of the CDR3: TGTGCCAGCAGCTCGGGAGGGGGGACAGATACGCAGTATTTT. The variable domain in full, with the rest retrieved from reference TRBV11-3 and TRBJ2-3, is EAGVVQSPRYKIIEKKQPVAFWCNPISGHNTLYWYLQNLGQGPELLIRYENEEAVDDSQLPKDRFSAERLKGVDSTLKIQPAELGDSAVYLCASSSGGGTDTQYFGPGTRLTVL.

This chain uses TRBV4-3 with TRBJ2-5; D remains unclear. Looked up from germline, CDR1 is LGHNA and CDR2 is YSLEER. The V end was cut by 5 bases, the J end by 5 bases, with 12 bases between. The CDR3 has 13 residues. CDR3 sequence reads: CASSVHYRETQYF. CDR3 in DNA: TGCGCCAGCAGCGTTCACTATCGGGAGACCCAGTACTTC.

The J gene is TRBJ2-6, the V gene TRBV18; 8 bases map to TRBD1. Per the germline V gene, CDR1 is KGHSH and CDR2 is LQKENI. The CDR3 consists of 16 residues. The ends lost 3 bases at V and 3 bases at J; junction bases unmatched: 4. The CDR3 sequence: CASSPAGTGGANVLTF. Here the CDR3 DNA reads TGTGCCAGCTCACCGGCCGGGACAGGTGGGGCCAACGTCCTGACTTTC.

The table lists this clone with a count of one. J is TRBJ1-5 and V is TRBV28; tentatively, D is TRBD1 (6 bases). The germline CDR1 and CDR2 sequences are MDHEN and SYDVKM. V gave up 7 bases and J gave up 4 bases, with 17 bases separating them. The CDR3 length is 15 residues. The CDR3: CASNKQGGGNQPQHF. DNA of the CDR3: TGTGCCAGCAATAAACAGGGAGGGGGTAATCAGCCCCAGCATTTT.

The V gene is TRBV27, the J gene TRBJ2-5, with D possibly TRBD2 on 6 matching bases. Trimming stripped 5 bases from V and 4 bases from J, with 14 bases between. This CDR3 comprises 14 residues. Germline V gene lookup returns CDR1 MNHEY and CDR2 SMNVEV (reference sequence). The DNA for the CDR3 is TGTGCCAGCAGTCCACTAGCTAGGCGAGAGACCCAGTACTTC. Translated: CASSPLARRETQYF.

This clone has only one observation. The CDR3 sequence: CAISEFGTDNTGELFF. For the CDR3, the DNA is TGTGCCATCAGTGAGTTCGGGACAGATAACACCGGGGAGCTGTTTTTT. This rearrangement joins TRBV10-3 to TRBJ2-2; 7 nucleotides line up with TRBD1. Germline V lookup: CDR1 ENHRY, CDR2 SYGVKD. V was pared by 1 base and J by 2 bases, with 4 bases of the junction left unmatched. The CDR3 sequence is 16 residues long.

This chain joins TRBV19 and TRBJ2-3; 13 bases agree with TRBD2. The trim removed 4 bases at V and 5 bases at J, leaving 9 bases unmatched. CDR1 and CDR2 (germline): LNHDA, SQIVND (reference sequence). The CDR3 is 17 amino acids. CDR3 sequence: CASSTGLAGVFQDTQYF. Written as DNA, the CDR3 is TGTGCCAGTAGTACCGGACTAGCGGGAGTTTTCCAAGATACGCAGTATTTT.

This chain joins TRBV7-3 and TRBJ2-1; the match to TRBD2 covers 11 bases. This CDR3 comprises 16 residues. Germline loops: CDR1 SGHTA, CDR2 FQGTGA. The ends lost 2 bases at V and 4 bases at J; junction bases unmatched: 4. This CDR3 reads CASSLGPSGRYNEQFF. CDR3 coding DNA: TGTGCCAGCAGCTTAGGGCCTAGCGGGAGGTACAATGAGCAGTTCTTC.

The chain recombines TRBV5-1 with TRBJ1-2, with 9 bases aligning to TRBD1. V was clipped by 4 bases and J by 0 bases; unmatched bases: 7. The CDR3 is made up of 16 amino acids. CDR1 is SGHRS and CDR2 is YFSETQ in the germline V gene. The CDR3 region is CASSRLGQGANYGYTF. The DNA of the CDR3 is TGCGCCAGCAGCCGGCTGGGACAGGGAGCTAACTATGGCTACACCTTC.

The chain carries TRBV11-3 and TRBJ1-2; D uncertain. Germline values: CDR1 SGHNT, CDR2 YENEEA. The CDR3 consists of 13 residues. V lost 5 bases, J lost 8 bases, and 15 bases lay in between. The CDR3 reads CASSLRRERGYTF. The CDR3, as DNA: TGTGCCAGCAGCCTCAGGAGGGAACGGGGCTACACCTTC.

The chain links TRBV28 to TRBJ1-2, with D uncertain. The CDR3 sequence is 12 residues long. Germline CDR1 MDHEN, CDR2 SYDVKM. V shed 4 bases and J shed 4 bases, with 7 bases lying between them. The CDR3 nucleotides read TGTGCCAGCAGTTACGGGGTCTATGGCTACACCTTC. This codes for CASSYGVYGYTF.

The CDR3: CASSLGLAGRTDTQYF. The CDR3 DNA reads TGCGCCAGCAGCCTGGGACTAGCGGGAAGAACAGATACGCAGTATTTT. The genes are TRBV5-1 and TRBJ2-3; 13 nucleotides match TRBD2. J lost 3 bases, V lost 4 bases, and 5 bases had no gene match. Germline loops: CDR1 SGHRS, CDR2 YFSETQ. This CDR3 is 16 amino acids long. The whole variable domain, remainder taken from reference TRBV5-1 and TRBJ2-3, is KAGVTQTPRYLIKTRGQQVTLSCSPISGHRSVSWYQQTPGQGLQFLFEYFSETQRNKGNFPGRFSGRQFSNSRSEMNVSTLELGDSALYLCASSLGLAGRTDTQYFGPGTRLTVL.

This clone was observed once. This rearrangement joins TRBV5-1 to TRBJ2-7, with unresolved D. The germline gives CDR1 SGHRS, CDR2 YFSETQ. V lost 4 bases and J lost 9, with 14 bases in between. The CDR3 spans 12 residues. CDR3 amino acids: CASSDTTSRQYF. The CDR3 DNA reads as TGCGCCAGCAGCGATACGACAAGCCGGCAGTACTTC.